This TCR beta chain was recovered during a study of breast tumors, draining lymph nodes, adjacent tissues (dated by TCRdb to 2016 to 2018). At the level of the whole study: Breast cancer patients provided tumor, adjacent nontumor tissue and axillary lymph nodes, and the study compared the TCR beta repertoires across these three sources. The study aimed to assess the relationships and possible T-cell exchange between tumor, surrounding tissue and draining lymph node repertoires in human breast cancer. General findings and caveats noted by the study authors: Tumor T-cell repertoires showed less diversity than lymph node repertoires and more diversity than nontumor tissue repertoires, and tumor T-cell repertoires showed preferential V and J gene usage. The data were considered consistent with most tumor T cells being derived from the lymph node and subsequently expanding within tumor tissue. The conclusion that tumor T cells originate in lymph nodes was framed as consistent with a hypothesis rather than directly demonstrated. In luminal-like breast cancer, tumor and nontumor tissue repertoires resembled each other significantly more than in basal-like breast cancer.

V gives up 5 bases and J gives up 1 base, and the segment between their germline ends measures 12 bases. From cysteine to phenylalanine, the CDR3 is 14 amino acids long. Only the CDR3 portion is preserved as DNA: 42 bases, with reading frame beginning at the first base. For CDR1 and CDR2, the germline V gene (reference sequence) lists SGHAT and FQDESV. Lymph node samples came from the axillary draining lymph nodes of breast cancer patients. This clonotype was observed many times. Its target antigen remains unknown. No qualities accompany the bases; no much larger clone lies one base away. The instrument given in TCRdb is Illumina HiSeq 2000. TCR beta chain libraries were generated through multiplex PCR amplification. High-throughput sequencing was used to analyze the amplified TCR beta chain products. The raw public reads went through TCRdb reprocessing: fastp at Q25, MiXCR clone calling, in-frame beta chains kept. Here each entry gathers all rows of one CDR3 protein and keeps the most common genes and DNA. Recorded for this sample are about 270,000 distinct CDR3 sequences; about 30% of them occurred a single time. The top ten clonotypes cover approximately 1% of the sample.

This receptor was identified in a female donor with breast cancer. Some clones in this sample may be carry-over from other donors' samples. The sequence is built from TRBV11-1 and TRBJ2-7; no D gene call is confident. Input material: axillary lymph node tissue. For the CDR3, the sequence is CASSPTGLSYEQYF. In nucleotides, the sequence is TGTGCCAGCAGCCCCACGGGCTTATCCTACGAGCAGTACTTC.